This section outlines one T cell receptor (beta chain) sequence together with its context. It lacks a known antigen. The input lacks base qualities; no much larger clone sits a single base away. The entry originates in a study of control samples from healthy donors and cancer patients (dated by TCRdb to 2018 to 2021). Receptor libraries were prepared by the immunoSEQ multiplex PCR assay. Here the immuneACCESS table is served through TCRdb, limited to in-frame sequences with V and J called. Missing clones are a known gap in these copies; in checked studies unresolved V genes cover under half, and the rest lacks a known reason. The sample profile shows tens of thousands of clones; more than 70% of them were found once. Approximately 5.5% of the sample lies in the top ten. This sequence was found in a man aged 60-69 years with colorectal cancer. Input material: PBMCs.

The DNA sequence follows: TGTGCCAGTAGTGTCCCGGGACTAGCGGGAAATGAGCAGTTCTTC. It translates to CASSVPGLAGNEQFF. The chain joins TRBV19 to TRBJ2-1, with TRBD2 matching 13 junction bases. The CDR1 and CDR2 encoded by the germline V gene (reference sequence) are LNHDA and SQIVND. The CDR3 has 15 amino acids, counting the end cysteine and phenylalanine. The read is trimmed to its CDR3 DNA, 45 bases read in frame from base 1. V loses 5 bases at its end and J loses 7 bases; junction bases beyond the gene matches: 5.